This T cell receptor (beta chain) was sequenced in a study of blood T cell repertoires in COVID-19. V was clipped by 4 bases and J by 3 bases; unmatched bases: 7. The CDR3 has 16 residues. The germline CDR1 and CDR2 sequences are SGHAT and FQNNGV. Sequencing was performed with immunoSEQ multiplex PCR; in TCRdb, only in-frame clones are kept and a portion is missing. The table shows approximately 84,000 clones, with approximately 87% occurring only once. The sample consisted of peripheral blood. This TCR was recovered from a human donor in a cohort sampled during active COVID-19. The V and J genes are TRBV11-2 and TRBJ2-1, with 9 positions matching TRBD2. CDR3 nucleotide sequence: TGTGCCAGCAGCTCCCCGGGGACTAGCATCTACAATGAGCAGTTCTTC. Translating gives CASSSPGTSIYNEQFF.